This TCR beta chain originates from a study of blood T cell repertoires in COVID-19. The CDR3 sequence is 13 residues long. V was clipped by 7 bases and J by 12 bases, with 16 bases between them. CDR1 is MNHEY and CDR2 is SMNVEV in the germline V gene (reference sequence). Clones were read by immunoSEQ multiplex PCR, and TCRdb kept only the in-frame ones, dropping some. The sample lists 120,000 to 150,000 clones, about four fifths occurring once. The receptor comes from a human donor with acute or convalescent COVID-19. The donor label of this sample is uncertain. The sequenced material came from peripheral blood. The chain couples TRBV27 to TRBJ1-6; a possible D gene is TRBD1 (6 bases). The CDR3 bases are TGTGCCAGCACCACTACAGGGTTCGGACCCCTCCACTTT. Its protein product is CASTTTGFGPLHF.